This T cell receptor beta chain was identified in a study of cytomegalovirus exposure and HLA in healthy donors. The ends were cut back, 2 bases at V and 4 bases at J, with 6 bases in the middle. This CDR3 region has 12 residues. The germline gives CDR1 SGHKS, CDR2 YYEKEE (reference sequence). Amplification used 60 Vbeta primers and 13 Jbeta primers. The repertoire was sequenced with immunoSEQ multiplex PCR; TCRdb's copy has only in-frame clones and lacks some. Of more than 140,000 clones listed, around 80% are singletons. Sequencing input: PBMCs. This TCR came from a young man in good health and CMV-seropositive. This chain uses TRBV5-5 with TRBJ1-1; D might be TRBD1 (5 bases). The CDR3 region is CASSFQGTEAFF. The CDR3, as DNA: TGTGCCAGCAGCTTCCAGGGCACTGAAGCTTTCTTT.